What follows is one T cell receptor (beta chain) and its context. CDR1 is MRHNA, CDR2 SNTAGT, per germline. The V end lost 0 bases, the J end lost 4 bases, and 6 bases lay between the germline ends. The CDR3 consists of 14 residues. In the source study's methods: Quantification of nucleated cells was approximated via reference gene primer amplification. Sequenced by immunoSEQ multiplex PCR; TCRdb stores in-frame clones only, minus some. V, J and clone size derive from that table, while D and trimming were established from the DNA sequence. The data contain approximately 170,000 clones, more than 80% of them singletons. This sample is part of a study of blood T cell repertoires in COVID-19. The overall study: The United States, Italy and Spain provided the acute and convalescent COVID-19 samples. The analysed material was cDNA or gDNA that came from T cells, B-cell-depleted T cells, or PBMCs.

The sample taken for sequencing was PBMCs or T cells enriched from blood (not recorded which). The TCR originated in a man between 50 and 59 years old who had recovered from COVID-19. The chain recombines TRBV6-4 with TRBJ2-2, with D unresolved. The CDR3 sequence is CASSDSTFTGELFF. The DNA for the CDR3 is TGTGCCAGCAGTGACTCGACTTTCACCGGGGAGCTGTTTTTT.